This entry concerns a single T cell receptor (beta chain). The sample comes from a study of T cell clonotyping in hematopoietic cell transplantation. The method was immunoSEQ multiplex PCR; TCRdb's version includes in-frame clones alone and lacks a portion of them. The top ten hold about 15% of the sample, which has 5,500 to 7,000 clones, about nine tenths seen once. Recipients were bled about 28 days pretransplant and at posttransplant days 30, 100, 180. V was clipped by 1 base and J by 3 bases, with 6 bases between them. Per the germline V gene, CDR1 is SNHLY and CDR2 is FYNNEI. The CDR3 has 13 amino acids.

The sequences come from peripheral blood mononuclear cells, collected 180 days after allogeneic stem cell transplant. This sequence joins TRBV2 and TRBJ1-1; the D is unclear. This TCR derives from a female patient in her forties or fifties who had an allogeneic stem cell transplant from an unrelated donor, so the T cells may come from the graft donor. Some clones in this sample may be carry-over from other donors' samples. The CDR3 DNA follows: TGTGCCAGCAGTGAAGGGGTGGACACTGAAGCTTTCTTT. Its protein is CASSEGVDTEAFF.